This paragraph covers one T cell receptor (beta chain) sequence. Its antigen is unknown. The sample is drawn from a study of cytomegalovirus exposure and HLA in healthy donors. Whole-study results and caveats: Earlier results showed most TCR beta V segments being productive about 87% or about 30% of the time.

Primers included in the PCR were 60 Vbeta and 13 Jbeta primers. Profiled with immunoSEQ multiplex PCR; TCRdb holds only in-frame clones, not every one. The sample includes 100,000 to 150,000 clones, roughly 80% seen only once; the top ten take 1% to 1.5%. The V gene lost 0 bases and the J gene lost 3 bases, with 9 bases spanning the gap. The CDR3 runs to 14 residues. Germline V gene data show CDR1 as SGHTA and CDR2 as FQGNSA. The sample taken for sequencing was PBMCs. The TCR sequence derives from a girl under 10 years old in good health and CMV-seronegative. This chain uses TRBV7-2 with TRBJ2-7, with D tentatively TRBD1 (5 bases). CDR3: CASSLAGRVYEQYF. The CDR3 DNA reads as TGTGCCAGCAGCTTAGCCGGCAGGGTCTACGAGCAGTACTTC. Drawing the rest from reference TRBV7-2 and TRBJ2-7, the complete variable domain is GAGVSQSPSNKVTEKGKDVELRCDPISGHTALYWYRQSLGQGLEFLIYFQGNSAPDKSGLPSDRFSAERTGGSVSTLTIQRTQQEDSAVYLCASSLAGRVYEQYFGPGTRLTVT.